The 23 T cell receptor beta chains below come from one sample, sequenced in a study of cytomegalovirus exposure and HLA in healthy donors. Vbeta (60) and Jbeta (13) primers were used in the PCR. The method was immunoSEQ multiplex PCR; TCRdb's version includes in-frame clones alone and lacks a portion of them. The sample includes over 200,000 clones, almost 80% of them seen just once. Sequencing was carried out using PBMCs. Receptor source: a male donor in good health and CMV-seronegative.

The CDR3 region is CAWSSTEGRYNEQFF. CDR3 nucleotide sequence: TGTGCCTGGAGTTCTACGGAGGGGAGGTACAATGAGCAGTTCTTC. The chain uses TRBV30 and TRBJ2-1, with D possibly matching TRBD2 (6 bases). CDR1 is GTSNPN, CDR2 SVGIG, per germline (reference sequence). V was pared by 2 bases and J by 4 bases, with 15 bases between. The CDR3 is 15 residues long.

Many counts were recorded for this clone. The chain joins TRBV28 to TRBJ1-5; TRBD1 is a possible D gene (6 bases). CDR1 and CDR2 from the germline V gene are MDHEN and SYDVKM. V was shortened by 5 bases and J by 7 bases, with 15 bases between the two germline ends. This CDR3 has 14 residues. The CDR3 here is CASSTQGLGQPQHF. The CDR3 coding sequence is TGTGCCAGCAGTACCCAGGGGTTAGGGCAGCCCCAGCATTTT. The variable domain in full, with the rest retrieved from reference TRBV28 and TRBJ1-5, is DVKVTQSSRYLVKRTGEKVFLECVQDMDHENMFWYRQDPGLGLRLIYFSYDVKMKEKGDIPEGYSVSREKKERFSLILESASTNQTSMYLCASSTQGLGQPQHFGDGTRLSIL.

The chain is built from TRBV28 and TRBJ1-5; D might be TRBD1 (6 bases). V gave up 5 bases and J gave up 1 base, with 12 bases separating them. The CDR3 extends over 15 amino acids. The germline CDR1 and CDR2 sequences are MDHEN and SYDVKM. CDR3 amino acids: CASSDGQTSNQPQHF. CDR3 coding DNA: TGTGCCAGCAGTGACGGACAGACGAGCAATCAGCCCCAGCATTTT.

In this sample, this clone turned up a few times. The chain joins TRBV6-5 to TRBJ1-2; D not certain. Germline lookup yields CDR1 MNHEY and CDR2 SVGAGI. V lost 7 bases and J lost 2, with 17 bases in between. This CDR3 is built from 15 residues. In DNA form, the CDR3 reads TGTGCCAGCACCAAAACGCGCCTACTCAACTATGGCTACACCTTC. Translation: CASTKTRLLNYGYTF.

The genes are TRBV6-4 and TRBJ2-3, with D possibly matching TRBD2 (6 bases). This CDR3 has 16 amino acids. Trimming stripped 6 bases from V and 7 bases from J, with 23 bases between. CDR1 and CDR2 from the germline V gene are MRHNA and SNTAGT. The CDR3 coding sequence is TGTGCCAGCAGCCCCGGGACTCTTAGCAGCCAGAATACGCAGTATTTT. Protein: CASSPGTLSSQNTQYF.

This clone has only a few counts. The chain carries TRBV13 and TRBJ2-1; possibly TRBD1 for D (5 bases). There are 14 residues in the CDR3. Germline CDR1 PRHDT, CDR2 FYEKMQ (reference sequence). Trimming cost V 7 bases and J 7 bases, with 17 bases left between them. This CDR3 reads CASTTLGEQNEQFF. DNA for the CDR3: TGTGCCAGCACTACTCTAGGGGAACAGAATGAGCAGTTCTTC.

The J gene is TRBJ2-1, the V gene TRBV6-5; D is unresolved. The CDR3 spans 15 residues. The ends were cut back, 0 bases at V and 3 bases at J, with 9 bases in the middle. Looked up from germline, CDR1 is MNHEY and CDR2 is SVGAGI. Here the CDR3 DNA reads TGTGCCAGCAGTTACTCCTCCCTTAACTACAATGAGCAGTTCTTC. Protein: CASSYSSLNYNEQFF.

The CDR3 region is CASSPNNRGLYGYTF. The CDR3 DNA reads TGTGCCAGCAGCCCAAATAACAGGGGGCTGTATGGCTACACCTTC. The chain joins TRBV14 to TRBJ1-2, with 9 bases that match TRBD1. Germline V gives CDR1 SGHDN, CDR2 FVKESK. The trim removed 4 bases at V and 5 bases at J, leaving 8 bases unmatched. This CDR3 has 15 amino acids.

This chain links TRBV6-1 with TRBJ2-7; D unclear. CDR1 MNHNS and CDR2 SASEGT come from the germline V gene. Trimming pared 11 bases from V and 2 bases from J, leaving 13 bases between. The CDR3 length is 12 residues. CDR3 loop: CAVLKEPYEQYF. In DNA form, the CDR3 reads TGTGCCGTCCTTAAGGAGCCCTACGAGCAGTACTTC.

The CDR3 coding sequence is TGTGCCAGCAGTTATGGGACTAGCGGGGGTAAGACCCAGTACTTC. Its protein is CASSYGTSGGKTQYF. This sequence joins TRBV6-5 and TRBJ2-5; 14 bases match TRBD2. Germline lookup yields CDR1 MNHEY and CDR2 SVGAGI. The V gene end was trimmed by 3 bases and the J gene end by 6 bases; junction bases not matched to a gene: 3. The CDR3 runs 15 residues.

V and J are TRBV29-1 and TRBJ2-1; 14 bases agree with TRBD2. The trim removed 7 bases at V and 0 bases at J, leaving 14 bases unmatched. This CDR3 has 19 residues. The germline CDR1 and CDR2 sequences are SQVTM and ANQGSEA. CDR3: CSAWRGLAGGLSSYNEQFF. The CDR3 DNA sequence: TGCAGCGCGTGGAGAGGACTAGCGGGAGGCCTTAGCTCCTACAATGAGCAGTTCTTC.

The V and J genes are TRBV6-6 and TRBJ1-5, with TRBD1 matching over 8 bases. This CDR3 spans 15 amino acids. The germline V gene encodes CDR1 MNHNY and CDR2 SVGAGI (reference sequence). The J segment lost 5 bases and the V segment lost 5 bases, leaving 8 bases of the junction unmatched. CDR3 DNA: TGTGCCAGCAGTCTTTTAGGACAGGGCTATCAGCCCCAGCATTTT. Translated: CASSLLGQGYQPQHF.

The CDR3, as DNA: TGCGCCAGCAGCCAAACTCTAGCGGGAGCCTCGGTCCCGGGGACCCAGTACTTC. Translated: CASSQTLAGASVPGTQYF. This chain connects TRBV4-1 to TRBJ2-5; 10 positions match TRBD2. This CDR3 is 18 amino acids long. Germline V gene data show CDR1 as MGHRA and CDR2 as YSYEKL. Germline trimming cut 2 bases from V and 7 bases from J; bases unmatched to any gene: 16.

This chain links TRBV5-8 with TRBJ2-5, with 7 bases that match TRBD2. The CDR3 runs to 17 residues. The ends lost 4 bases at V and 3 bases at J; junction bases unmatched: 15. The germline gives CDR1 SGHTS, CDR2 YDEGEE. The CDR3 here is CASSPAFSGGDKETQYF. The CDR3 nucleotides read TGTGCCAGCAGCCCGGCCTTTAGTGGGGGGGATAAAGAGACCCAGTACTTC.

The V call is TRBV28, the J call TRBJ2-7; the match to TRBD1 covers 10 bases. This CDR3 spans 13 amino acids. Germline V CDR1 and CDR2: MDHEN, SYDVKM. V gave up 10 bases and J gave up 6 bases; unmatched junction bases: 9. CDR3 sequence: CAIRGTGVSEQYF. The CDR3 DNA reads TGTGCCATCCGGGGGACAGGGGTCTCCGAGCAGTACTTC.

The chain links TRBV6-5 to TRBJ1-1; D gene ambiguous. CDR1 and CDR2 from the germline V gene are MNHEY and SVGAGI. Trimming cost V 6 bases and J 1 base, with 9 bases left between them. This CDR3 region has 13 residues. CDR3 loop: CASRLTENTEAFF. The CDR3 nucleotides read TGTGCCAGCAGATTAACTGAGAACACTGAAGCTTTCTTT.

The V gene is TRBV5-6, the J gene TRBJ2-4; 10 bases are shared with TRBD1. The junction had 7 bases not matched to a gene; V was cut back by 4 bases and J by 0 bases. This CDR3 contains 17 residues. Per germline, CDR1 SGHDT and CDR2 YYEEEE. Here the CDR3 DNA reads TGTGCCAGCAGCCGGGGGGGACAGGGGCTAGCCAAAAACATTCAGTACTTC. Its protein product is CASSRGGQGLAKNIQYF.

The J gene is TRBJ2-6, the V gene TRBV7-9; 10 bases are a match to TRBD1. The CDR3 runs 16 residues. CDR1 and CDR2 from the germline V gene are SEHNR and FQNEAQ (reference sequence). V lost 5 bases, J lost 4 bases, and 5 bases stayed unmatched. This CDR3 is CASSQGQGTGANVLTF. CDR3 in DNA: TGTGCCAGCAGCCAGGGACAGGGGACGGGGGCCAACGTCCTGACTTTC.

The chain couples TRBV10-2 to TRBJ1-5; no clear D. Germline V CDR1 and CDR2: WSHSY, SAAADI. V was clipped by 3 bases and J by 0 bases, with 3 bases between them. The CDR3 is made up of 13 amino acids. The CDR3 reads CASSDGSNQPQHF. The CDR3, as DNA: TGCGCCAGCAGTGACGGTAGCAATCAGCCCCAGCATTTT.

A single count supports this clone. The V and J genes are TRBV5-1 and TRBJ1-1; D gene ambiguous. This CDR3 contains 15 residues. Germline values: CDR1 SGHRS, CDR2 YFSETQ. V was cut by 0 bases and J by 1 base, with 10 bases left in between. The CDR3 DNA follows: TGCGCCAGCAGCTTGGGGAACAGTCAGAACACTGAAGCTTTCTTT. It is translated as CASSLGNSQNTEAFF. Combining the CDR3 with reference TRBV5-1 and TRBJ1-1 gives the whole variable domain KAGVTQTPRYLIKTRGQQVTLSCSPISGHRSVSWYQQTPGQGLQFLFEYFSETQRNKGNFPGRFSGRQFSNSRSEMNVSTLELGDSALYLCASSLGNSQNTEAFFGQGTRLTVV.

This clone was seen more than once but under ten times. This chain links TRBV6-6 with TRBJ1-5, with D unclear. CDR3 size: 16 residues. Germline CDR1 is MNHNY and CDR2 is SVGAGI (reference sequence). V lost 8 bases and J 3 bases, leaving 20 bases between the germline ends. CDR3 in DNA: TGTGCCAGCGGTTTAGGAGGGAGTGGGAACAATCAGCCCCAGCATTTT. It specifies CASGLGGSGNNQPQHF.

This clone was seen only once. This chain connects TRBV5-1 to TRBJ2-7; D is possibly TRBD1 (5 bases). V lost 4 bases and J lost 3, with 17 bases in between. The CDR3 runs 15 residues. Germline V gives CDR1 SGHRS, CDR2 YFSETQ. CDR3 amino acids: CASSRQGAAVYEQYF. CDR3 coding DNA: TGCGCCAGCAGCCGTCAAGGGGCGGCTGTCTACGAGCAGTACTTC. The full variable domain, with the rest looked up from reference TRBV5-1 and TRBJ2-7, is KAGVTQTPRYLIKTRGQQVTLSCSPISGHRSVSWYQQTPGQGLQFLFEYFSETQRNKGNFPGRFSGRQFSNSRSEMNVSTLELGDSALYLCASSRQGAAVYEQYFGPGTRLTVT.

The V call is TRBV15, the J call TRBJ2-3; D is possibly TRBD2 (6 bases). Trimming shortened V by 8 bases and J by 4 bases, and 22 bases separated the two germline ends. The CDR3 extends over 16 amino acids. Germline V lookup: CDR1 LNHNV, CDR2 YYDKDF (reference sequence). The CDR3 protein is CATYSVLGGLADTQYF. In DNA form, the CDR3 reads TGTGCCACCTATTCGGTTCTCGGAGGGTTGGCAGATACGCAGTATTTT.